The 19 T cell receptor beta chains below come from one sample, sequenced in a study of beta chain features in type 1 diabetes. Study-wide findings and caveats: Type 1 diabetes patients showed a moderate but significant shortening of TCRB CDR3s in all four CD4+ subsets.

Expressed TCRB transcripts were sequenced after all isolated RNA was converted to cDNA. The method was immunoSEQ multiplex PCR; TCRdb's version includes in-frame clones alone and lacks a portion of them. The sample holds some 700,000 clones, around an eighth seen once. Their specific antigens are unknown. Sequencing used naive CD4+ T cells from blood. The receptor set was obtained from a man between 18 and 35 years old with type 1 diabetes.

This clone was recorded a few times. This chain joins TRBV6-5 and TRBJ2-1, with D possibly being TRBD1 or TRBD2 (6 bases each). Trimming removed 2 bases at V and 4 bases at J, with 12 bases between. The CDR3 consists of 15 residues. Germline-derived CDR1 and CDR2 are MNHEY and SVGAGI. CDR3 protein: CASSYRGPGYNEQFF. CDR3 DNA: TGTGCCAGCAGTTACCGGGGGCCCGGGTACAATGAGCAGTTCTTC.

The chain links TRBV5-4 to TRBJ2-7; D unresolved. V was shortened by 0 bases and J by 6 bases, with 16 bases between the two germline ends. Per germline, CDR1 SGHNT and CDR2 YYREEE (reference sequence). This CDR3 is built from 15 residues. CDR3: CASSLEQTRPVEQYF. CDR3 bases: TGTGCCAGCAGCTTGGAACAAACACGACCCGTCGAGCAGTACTTC.

This chain joins TRBV9 and TRBJ1-2; D call uncertain. V dropped 0 bases and J dropped 8 bases, with 17 bases sitting between them. Looked up from germline, CDR1 is SGDLS and CDR2 is YYNGEE. This CDR3 comprises 15 residues. The DNA for the CDR3 is TGTGCCAGCAGCGTAGAGCCCTCAACTCTCTCCGGCTACACCTTC. It encodes CASSVEPSTLSGYTF.

This clone appeared a few times. J is TRBJ2-7 and V is TRBV6-5, with 11 bases that match TRBD1. J lost 7 bases, V lost 6 bases, and 11 bases had no gene match. Germline V gene lookup returns CDR1 MNHEY and CDR2 SVGAGI. This CDR3 has 15 amino acids. This chain's CDR3 is CASRPSGQGAREQYF. CDR3 bases: TGTGCCAGCAGACCCTCAGGACAGGGGGCAAGGGAGCAGTACTTC.

V gene TRBV30 combines with J gene TRBJ1-5; D is undetermined. In germline, CDR1 is GTSNPN, CDR2 SVGIG (reference sequence). Trimming stripped 2 bases from V and 1 base from J, with 6 bases between. There are 13 residues in the CDR3. The chain's CDR3 is CAWSLTSNQPQHF. The CDR3 DNA follows: TGTGCCTGGAGTCTGACAAGCAATCAGCCCCAGCATTTT. Combining the CDR3 with reference TRBV30 and TRBJ1-5 gives the whole variable domain SQTIHQWPATLVQPVGSPLSLECTVEGTSNPNLYWYRQAAGRGLQLLFYSVGIGQISSEVPQNLSASRPQDRQFILSSKKLLLSDSGFYLCAWSLTSNQPQHFGDGTRLSIL.

This clone occurred a few times. This chain uses TRBV4-1 with TRBJ2-1, with a weak D call TRBD2 (5 bases). CDR3 length: 13 amino acids. V was clipped by 3 bases and J by 9 bases, with 12 bases between them. CDR1 and CDR2 from the germline V gene are MGHRA and YSYEKL. The CDR3 coding sequence is TGCGCCAGCAGCCAGGGGAGCTTTGGTGAGCAGTTCTTC. Residues: CASSQGSFGEQFF.

This chain uses TRBV29-1 with TRBJ2-1, with no clear D. Looked up from germline, CDR1 is SQVTM and CDR2 is ANQGSEA. The CDR3 contains 12 residues. The V end lost 4 bases, the J end lost 5 bases, and 9 bases lay between the germline ends. In nucleotides, the CDR3 is TGCAGCGTTGCGGTGACCGACAATGAGCAGTTCTTC. Translating gives CSVAVTDNEQFF.

This chain joins TRBV5-4 and TRBJ2-7, with D perhaps being TRBD1 or TRBD2 (6 bases each). V was trimmed by 4 bases and J by 0 bases, leaving 11 bases between them. CDR1 is SGHNT, CDR2 YYREEE, per germline (reference sequence). This CDR3 is 14 amino acids long. The CDR3 region has the DNA TGTGCCAGCAGCCCGCGGGACACCTCCTACGAGCAGTACTTC. Residues: CASSPRDTSYEQYF.

The V and J genes are TRBV14 and TRBJ1-5, with 7 bases fitting TRBD1. The CDR3 is made up of 13 amino acids. The trim removed 4 bases at V and 7 bases at J, leaving 4 bases unmatched. The germline V gene has CDR1 SGHDN and CDR2 FVKESK. CDR3: CASSLTGQQPQHF. As DNA, the CDR3 is TGTGCCAGCAGCCTGACAGGGCAACAGCCCCAGCATTTT.

The chain links TRBV15 to TRBJ1-2, with unresolved D. Germline-derived CDR1 and CDR2 are LNHNV and YYDKDF (reference sequence). The CDR3 is 12 residues long. Trimming removed 4 bases at V and 0 bases at J, with 3 bases between. The CDR3 nucleotides are TGTGCCACCAGCATTACTAACTATGGCTACACCTTC. This translates into CATSITNYGYTF. The full variable domain, with the rest looked up from reference TRBV15 and TRBJ1-2, is DAMVIQNPRYQVTQFGKPVTLSCSQTLNHNVMYWYQQKSSQAPKLLFHYYDKDFNNEADTPDNFQSRRPNTSFCFLDIRSPGLGDTAMYLCATSITNYGYTFGSGTRLTVV.

The sample holds a few counts of this clone. The rearrangement uses TRBV15 and TRBJ2-1; 8 bases map to TRBD2. Unmatched junction bases numbered 10, after V lost 4 bases and J lost 2 bases. This CDR3 contains 17 residues. CDR1 LNHNV and CDR2 YYDKDF come from the germline V gene (reference sequence). The CDR3 loop reads CATSTPRGGAPYNEQFF. Here the CDR3 DNA reads TGTGCCACCAGCACCCCCCGGGGGGGAGCTCCCTACAATGAGCAGTTCTTC.

There are a few counts of this clone. The rearrangement uses TRBV23-1 and TRBJ1-5, with 7 bases that match TRBD1. TRBV23-1 is an ORF; its function is uncertain. The V gene end was trimmed by 2 bases and the J gene end by 2 bases; junction bases not matched to a gene: 6. CDR3 length: 16 amino acids. The CDR3 region has the DNA TGCGCCAGCAGTCAAGCTGACAGGGATCGCAATCAGCCCCAGCATTTT. This translates into CASSQADRDRNQPQHF.

J is TRBJ2-7 and V is TRBV13, with 8 bases fitting TRBD1. With 8 bases clipped from V and 2 bases from J, the junction kept 11 bases outside the gene matches. Germline CDR1 reads PRHDT; CDR2 reads FYEKMQ (reference sequence). The CDR3 has 15 residues. CDR3 bases: TGTGCCAGCTTCCAAGGGACAGGATTCCCCTACGAGCAGTACTTC. This encodes CASFQGTGFPYEQYF.

This clone was detected only a few times. The chain couples TRBV27 to TRBJ1-2, with TRBD1 matching over 11 bases. The germline V gene encodes CDR1 MNHEY and CDR2 SMNVEV (reference sequence). The CDR3 is 15 residues long. Unmatched junction bases numbered 7, after V lost 7 bases and J lost 3 bases. The CDR3 is CASISWTGGDYGYTF. CDR3 sequence (DNA): TGTGCCAGCATTTCCTGGACAGGGGGCGACTATGGCTACACCTTC.

The chain is built from TRBV4-1 and TRBJ1-1, with a tentative D call TRBD1 (6 bases). The germline V gene has CDR1 MGHRA and CDR2 YSYEKL. The CDR3 runs to 15 residues. Trimming pared 3 bases from V and 10 bases from J, leaving 21 bases between. Here the CDR3 reads CASSQVLTGPSGAFF. The CDR3 bases are TGCGCCAGCAGCCAGGTCCTTACAGGGCCTAGTGGAGCTTTCTTT.

The V call is TRBV6-1, the J call TRBJ2-2; D uncertain. Trimming shortened V by 7 bases and J by 1 base, and 4 bases separated the two germline ends. Germline V gene data show CDR1 as MNHNS and CDR2 as SASEGT. The CDR3 contains 12 residues. In nucleotides, the CDR3 is TGTGCCAGCATCGGGAACACCGGGGAGCTGTTTTTT. Amino acids: CASIGNTGELFF.

This clone has a handful of counts. J is TRBJ2-3 and V is TRBV11-2; D is uncertain. The V end was cut by 1 base, the J end by 3 bases, with 5 bases between. Germline values: CDR1 SGHAT, CDR2 FQNNGV. This CDR3 contains 13 residues. The CDR3 bases are TGTGCCAGCAGCTTAGCCCAGACAGATACGCAGTATTTT. It encodes CASSLAQTDTQYF.

In this sample, this clone turned up a few times. This chain joins TRBV11-2 and TRBJ2-5; D is possibly TRBD2 (6 bases). CDR3 length: 15 amino acids. Between the trimmed V and J ends, which lost 0 bases and 6 bases, there was a span of 14 bases. Germline values: CDR1 SGHAT, CDR2 FQNNGV. The CDR3 here is CASSLDPAGLKTQYF. The CDR3 nucleotides are TGTGCCAGCAGCTTAGATCCTGCGGGGTTGAAGACCCAGTACTTC.

This clone has only a few counts. This rearrangement joins TRBV29-1 to TRBJ1-1; D perhaps matches TRBD1 (5 bases). The CDR3 is 14 amino acids. Per germline, CDR1 SQVTM and CDR2 ANQGSEA. V lost 6 bases and J 5 bases, leaving 19 bases between the germline ends. The CDR3 protein is CSVDKHSGVTEAFF. The DNA for the CDR3 is TGCAGCGTGGATAAACACTCGGGGGTGACTGAAGCTTTCTTT. The whole variable domain, filled in from reference TRBV29-1 and TRBJ1-1, reads SAVISQKPSRDICQRGTSLTIQCQVDSQVTMMFWYRQQPGQSLTLIATANQGSEATYESGFVIDKFPISRPNLTFSTLTVSNMSPEDSSIYLCSVDKHSGVTEAFFGQGTRLTVV.